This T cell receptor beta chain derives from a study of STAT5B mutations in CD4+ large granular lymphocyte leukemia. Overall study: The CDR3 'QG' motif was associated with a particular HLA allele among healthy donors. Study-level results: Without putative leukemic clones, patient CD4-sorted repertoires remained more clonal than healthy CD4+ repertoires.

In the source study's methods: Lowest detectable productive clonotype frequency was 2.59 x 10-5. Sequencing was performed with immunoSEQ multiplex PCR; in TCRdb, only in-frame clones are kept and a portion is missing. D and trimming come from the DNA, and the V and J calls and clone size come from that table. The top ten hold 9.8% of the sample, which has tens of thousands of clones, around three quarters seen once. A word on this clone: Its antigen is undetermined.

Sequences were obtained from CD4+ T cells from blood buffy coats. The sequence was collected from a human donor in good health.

The CDR3 DNA sequence: TGTGCCAGCAGCTTAGGACAGTCCAATCAGCCCCAGCATTTT. Amino acids: CASSLGQSNQPQHF. This chain connects TRBV7-6 to TRBJ1-5; TRBD1 might be the D (5 bases). V was clipped by 1 base and J by 3 bases, with 7 bases between them. The CDR3 is 14 amino acids. Germline values: CDR1 SGHVS, CDR2 FNYEAQ.